Listed below are T cell receptor beta chains from one sample, sequenced in a study of post-analysis software for immune sequencing data. TCRdb re-analysed the PCR reads in MiXCR, keeping a single row per CDR3 protein. This sample has some 700,000 distinct CDR3 sequences; approximately 60% occur once, and the top ten carry around 10%. The sample comprised blood. The source is a girl aged 2-10 years with multiple sclerosis. CDR3s include the opening cysteine and the closing phenylalanine or tryptophan. A D gene is named only where the DNA matches it firmly. Only some rows state a clone size, as once, few, many or a class for expanded clones.

abundance	v_gene	j_gene	d_gene	CDR3nt	CDR3aa
-	TRBV20-1	TRBJ2-1	-	TGCAGTGCCCCGGGCTGGGGTGAGCAGTTCTTC	CSAPGWGEQFF
few	TRBV20-1	TRBJ2-5	-	TGCAGTGCTAGGCTCTTCCGTTTGGGGCAGCAAGAGACCCAGTACTTC	CSARLFRLGQQETQYF
few	TRBV12-3/TRBV12-4	TRBJ2-5	-	TGTGCCAGCAGTTTTGTGACCGAGACCCAGTACTTC	CASSFVTETQYF
-	TRBV18	TRBJ1-5	TRBD1	TGTGCCAGCTCACCCATTTACCGGACAGGGGAGTCACCTAGCAATCAGCCCCAGCATTTT	CASSPIYRTGESPSNQPQHF
-	TRBV6-9	TRBJ1-2	-	TGTGCCAGCAGACTTGGCTACACCTTC	CASRLGYTF
few	TRBV7-2	TRBJ1-2	-	TGTGCCAGCAGCCCGCGACAGGCGACACCGTATGGCTACACCTTC	CASSPRQATPYGYTF
-	TRBV4-1	TRBJ2-7	TRBD1	TGCGCCAGCAGCCGCGGACAGGGGGTCTACGAGCAGTACTTC	CASSRGQGVYEQYF
few	TRBV10-1	TRBJ2-1	TRBD2	TGCGCCAGCGGAGAATCTAGCGGGAGGGCCGCTGAGCAGTTCTTC	CASGESSGRAAEQFF
-	TRBV7-2	TRBJ2-1	-	TGTGCCAGCAGCCGACCGGGACTCCAATCCTACAATGAGCAGTTCTTC	CASSRPGLQSYNEQFF
-	TRBV7-8	TRBJ2-1	TRBD2	TGTGCCAGCAGTGGCGGGGGTATTCGGTTCTTC	CASSGGGIRFF
-	TRBV20-1	TRBJ2-1	TRBD2	TGCAGTGCTGCGGCTAGCGGGGGAGGTAATGAGCAGTTCTTC	CSAAASGGGNEQFF
-	TRBV6-5	TRBJ2-1	TRBD1	TGTGCCAGCAGTCGTACAGGGGGTAATACCTATGAGCAGTTCTTC	CASSRTGGNTYEQFF
few	TRBV29-1	TRBJ2-1	TRBD2	TGCAGCGGAGACGGGACTAGCGGGGGTATGGGGCAGTTCTTC	CSGDGTSGGMGQFF
few	TRBV5-1	TRBJ2-7	TRBD1	TGCGCCAGCAGCGCCGGACAGGTCCGCTCCTACGAGCAGTACTTC	CASSAGQVRSYEQYF
-	TRBV20-1	TRBJ1-1	TRBD1	TGCAGTGCGCCGGGACAGTCATACACTGAAGCTTTCTTT	CSAPGQSYTEAFF
-	TRBV7-8	TRBJ2-3	-	TGTGCCAGCAGCCCACAGATGACAGATACGCAGTATTTT	CASSPQMTDTQYF
-	TRBV18	TRBJ2-7	-	TGTGCCAGCTCACCACTGGGCCGGGACCCCCACGAGCAGTACTTC	CASSPLGRDPHEQYF
few	TRBV3-1	TRBJ2-7	TRBD1	TGTGCCAGCAGCCCGTTATTCGGGACAGGGAAGAACGAGCAGTACTTC	CASSPLFGTGKNEQYF
few	TRBV6-1	TRBJ2-7	-	TGTGCCAGCAGCCTACAAGGAGGCCCCTCCTACGAGCAGTACTTC	CASSLQGGPSYEQYF
-	TRBV6-6	TRBJ2-5	-	TGTGCCAGCAGTTATCAGTCGGTGACCCAGTACTTC	CASSYQSVTQYF
few	TRBV2	TRBJ1-5	-	TGTGCCAGCAGTGACGTTCAGTTCATTAGCAATCAGCCCCAGCATTTT	CASSDVQFISNQPQHF
few	TRBV4-1	TRBJ1-2	-	TGCGCCAGCAGCCAAGAATGGGCCGGGGCGCCCAACTATGGCTACACCTTC	CASSQEWAGAPNYGYTF
-	TRBV7-9	TRBJ1-5	-	TGTGCCAGCAGCTTACACAGGGCGGGAAGCAATCAGCCCCAGCATTTT	CASSLHRAGSNQPQHF
-	TRBV20-1	TRBJ2-1	-	TGCAGTGCTAGACAGGGCAAGGCCTACGCCTACAATGAGCAGTTCTTC	CSARQGKAYAYNEQFF
-	TRBV7-2	TRBJ2-1	TRBD2	TGTGCCAGCAGCAATAGCGGGAGAAAAGATGAGCAGTTCTTC	CASSNSGRKDEQFF
few	TRBV4-3	TRBJ2-3	TRBD2	TGCGCCAGCAGCCAAGATGACCTAGCGGGGGGGTATTCACTAAGGAATACGCAGTATTTT	CASSQDDLAGGYSLRNTQYF
few	TRBV11-2	TRBJ1-5	-	TGTGCCAGCAGCTTAGAACAGGGAGGCAATCAGCCCCAGCATTTT	CASSLEQGGNQPQHF
-	TRBV28	TRBJ2-7	TRBD2	TGTGCCAGCAGACTTACTAGCGGGATTCGGCACGAGCAGTACTTC	CASRLTSGIRHEQYF
-	TRBV6-2/TRBV6-3	TRBJ2-1	-	TGTGCCAGCAGTTACTCGATCAGCAGCGCGGGCTCCTACAATGAGCAGTTCTTC	CASSYSISSAGSYNEQFF
-	TRBV12-3/TRBV12-4	TRBJ2-1	TRBD2	TGTGCCAGCAGTTTAGCGCCCGGGACTAGCGGGAGCGATGAGCAGTTCTTC	CASSLAPGTSGSDEQFF
-	TRBV12-3/TRBV12-4	TRBJ2-7	-	TGTGCCAGCAGCCCAGGGGACCTTATCTCCTACGAGCAGTACTTC	CASSPGDLISYEQYF
-	TRBV7-9	TRBJ1-2	-	TGTGCCAGCAGCTTGATAGTCAACTATGGCTACACCTTC	CASSLIVNYGYTF
-	TRBV7-9	TRBJ2-5	-	TGTGCCAGCAGCTTAAGAGTGCCTAGTTTAGAGACCCAGTACTTC	CASSLRVPSLETQYF
-	TRBV29-1	TRBJ2-5	-	TGCAGCGTTGTGCAGCCGCGGGATGAGCAAGAGACCCAGTACTTC	CSVVQPRDEQETQYF
-	TRBV27	TRBJ2-2	TRBD2	TGTGCCAGCTGCGCGGGAGCGAACACCGGGGAGCTGTTTTTT	CASCAGANTGELFF
-	TRBV7-9	TRBJ1-1	-	TGTGCCAGCAGCTTAGGGCCGGGGGGGGCGGGAGCTTTCTTT	CASSLGPGGAGAFF
-	TRBV27	TRBJ2-1	TRBD2	TGTGCCAGCAGTATACTAGCGGGGGGGGTAAATGAGCAGTTCTTC	CASSILAGGVNEQFF
-	TRBV10-3	TRBJ2-2	-	TGTGCCATCAGTGAGCCGGAGAGAGACACCGGGGAGCTGTTTTTT	CAISEPERDTGELFF
-	TRBV7-9	TRBJ2-7	TRBD1	TGTGCCAGCAGCGTCCCCCGGGACAGGGTCGAGCAGTACTTC	CASSVPRDRVEQYF
-	TRBV19	TRBJ1-4	TRBD1	TGTGCCAGTAGTGGCCAGGGGGCCACTAATGAAAAACTGTTTTTT	CASSGQGATNEKLFF
few	TRBV20-1	TRBJ2-7	TRBD2	TGCAGTGCTAGGAGGCCTAGCGGGACATACGAGCAGTACTTC	CSARRPSGTYEQYF
-	TRBV7-6	TRBJ2-1	TRBD2	TGTGCCAGCAGCTTACTGGGGGGAGGGACTAGCGGGATATCATTCTACAATGAGCAGTTCTTC	CASSLLGGGTSGISFYNEQFF
-	TRBV6-1	TRBJ2-1	-	TGTGCCAGCAGACTAGCAGAGAATGAGCAGTTCTTC	CASRLAENEQFF
-	TRBV10-3	TRBJ1-1	-	TGTGCCATCAGTGACTCCAGAGGGCCGAACACTGAAGCTTTCTTT	CAISDSRGPNTEAFF
once	TRBV10-1	TRBJ2-1	-	TGCGCCAGCAGTCCTAGAGCCCAAGAGACCCAGTTCTTC	CASSPRAQETQFF
-	TRBV29-1	TRBJ1-4	-	TGCAGCGTTGGTGTAGGTGAAAAACTGTTTTTT	CSVGVGEKLFF
few	TRBV7-2	TRBJ2-7	-	TGTGCCAGCAGCTTAGCGGACACCTCCTACGAGCAGTACTTC	CASSLADTSYEQYF
-	TRBV10-3	TRBJ2-7	-	TGTGCCATCAGTGAGCTGGGGATATACGAGCAGTACTTC	CAISELGIYEQYF